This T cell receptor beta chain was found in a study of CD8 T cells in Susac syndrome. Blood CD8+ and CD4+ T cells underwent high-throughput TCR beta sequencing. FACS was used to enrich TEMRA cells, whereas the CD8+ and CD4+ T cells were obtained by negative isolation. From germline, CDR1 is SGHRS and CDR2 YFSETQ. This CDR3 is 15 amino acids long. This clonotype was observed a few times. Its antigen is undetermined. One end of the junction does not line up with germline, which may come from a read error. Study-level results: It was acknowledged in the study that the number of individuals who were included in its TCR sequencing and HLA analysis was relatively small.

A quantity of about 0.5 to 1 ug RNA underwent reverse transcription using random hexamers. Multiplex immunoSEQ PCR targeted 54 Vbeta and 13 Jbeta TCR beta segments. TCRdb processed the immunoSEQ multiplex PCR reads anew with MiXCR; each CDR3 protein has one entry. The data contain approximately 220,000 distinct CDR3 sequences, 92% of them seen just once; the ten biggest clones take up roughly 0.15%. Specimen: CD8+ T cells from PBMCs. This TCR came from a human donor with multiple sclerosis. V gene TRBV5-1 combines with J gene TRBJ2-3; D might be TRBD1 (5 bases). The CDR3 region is CASSLGAGSTDTQYF. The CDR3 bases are TGTGCCAGCAGCTTAGGGGCAGGAAGCACAGATACGCAGTATTTT.